This TCR beta chain is from a study of regulatory and conventional T cells in RAG deficiency. Whole-study findings and limits: These Omenn syndrome Treg sorts may hold peripherally activated cells instead. Omenn syndrome and CID/AS patients had roughly 92-fold fewer unique Treg TCR beta sequences, versus around 10-fold elsewhere.

Between the trimmed V and J ends, which lost 9 bases and 2 bases, there was a span of 10 bases. The CDR3 is 12 residues long. Germline values: CDR1 LNHDA, CDR2 SQIVND (reference sequence). Blood CD4+ CD25-high CD127-low regulatory T cells supplied the genomic DNA template. Some clones are missing from TCRdb's copy, which holds only in-frame ones; the method was immunoSEQ multiplex PCR. The sample lists 9,500 to 15,000 clones, roughly 94% seen once, with approximately 1.5% in the top ten. With respect to this clone: Its antigen is currently unknown.

The same specimen was also included in a second study, on regulatory T cells. That investigation notes: Primers: 52 TRBV forward and 13 TRBJ reverse. Regulatory T cells showed the strongest V-J pair restriction and V/J gene skewing among patient repertoires.

The J gene is TRBJ1-1, the V gene TRBV19; possible D gene TRBD1, 6 bases. The clonotype originates from a human donor in good health. The sample taken for sequencing was CD127- CD25+ CD4+ Tregs sorted from blood. For the CDR3, the DNA is TGTGCCAGCCGGACAGCAAACACTGAAGCTTTCTTT. Protein product: CASRTANTEAFF.